This TCR beta chain derives from a study of T cell changes during pregnancy in multiple sclerosis (dated by TCRdb to between 2018 and 2021). As for the study more broadly: The study looked at changes in the T cell repertoire across pregnancy in women with multiple sclerosis.

The germline ends are 7 bases apart after V is trimmed by 2 bases and J by 5 bases. Based on the germline V gene, the CDR1 and CDR2 sequences are SGHVS and FQNEAQ. The CDR3 measures 12 amino acids from cysteine to phenylalanine. Just the 36-base CDR3 DNA is kept, in frame starting at base 1. Libraries were prepared through the immunoSEQ multiplex PCR assay. Imported from immuneACCESS, the table was reduced by TCRdb to in-frame sequences with V and J called. These copies leave out some clones; in studies compared against another copy, an unresolved V gene accounts for under half, and the cause of the remainder is not known. This sample has about 93,000 clones in its table, and under 95% of those were observed once. Approximately 0.9% of the sample is held by the ten biggest clonotypes. For this clone: Its antigen is still unknown. The sample holds no much larger clone one base away, and base qualities are not on file.

The sequence was obtained from a female donor with multiple sclerosis, enrolled in a pregnancy study. This specimen was peripheral blood, taken before pregnancy. The rearrangement joined TRBV7-8 to TRBJ2-7; the D segment cannot be called with confidence. The DNA sequence is as follows: TGTGCCAGCAGCTTAAATGGCCACGAGCAGTACTTC. Translated, it reads CASSLNGHEQYF.